Ten or more counts support the clone carrying this TCR beta chain. What it binds is not known. This sample is part of a study of CD8 T cells in ankylosing spondylitis. General study points: Reportedly, disease-linked clones are significantly enriched in ankylosing spondylitis patients' matched synovial fluid.

Preparation of TCR beta libraries was done by quantitative 5'-RACE with molecular barcodes. Each CDR3 protein gets one entry after TCRdb re-called the 5' RACE reads with MiXCR. The sample carries approximately 290,000 distinct CDR3 sequences, less than 25% recorded once. The specimen was blood, either unsorted or a sorted T cell fraction (not recorded which). This receptor was identified in a female donor with ankylosing spondylitis or in good health (not recorded which).

CDR3 in DNA: TGTGCCAGCAGCGTAGATGGCGGTTCCTACAATGAGCAGTTCTTC. It encodes CASSVDGGSYNEQFF. The chain links TRBV9 to TRBJ2-1; D gene unclear. CDR1 and CDR2 from the germline V gene are SGDLS and YYNGEE. The CDR3 consists of 15 residues. With 0 bases removed from V and 1 base from J, the gap between germline ends came to 8 bases.